The 21 T cell receptor beta chains below were found in one sample sequenced in a study of blood T cell repertoires in COVID-19. Only in-frame clones appear in the TCRdb table, and some are missing; sequencing was by immunoSEQ multiplex PCR. The sample lists 250,000 to 350,000 clones; roughly 84% were seen once. The material sequenced was peripheral blood. The receptors were gathered from a human donor with COVID-19, enrolled during active disease. The donor label of this sample is uncertain.

The CDR3 nucleotides read TGTGCCACCAGTCGGGGCGGGGGCTACAATGAGCAGTTCTTC. This encodes CATSRGGGYNEQFF. The chain couples TRBV24-1 to TRBJ2-1, with 7 bases lining up with TRBD2. Trimming cost V 6 bases and J 3 bases; bases outside gene matches: 4. The CDR3 consists of 14 residues. CDR1 KGHDR and CDR2 SFDVKD come from the germline V gene.

The rearrangement links TRBV19 to TRBJ2-1, with 7 bases aligning to TRBD1. The CDR3 extends over 13 amino acids. CDR1 is LNHDA, CDR2 SQIVND, per germline (reference sequence). V shed 5 bases and J 8 bases; nucleotides not matched to a gene: 6. The CDR3 DNA reads TGTGCCAGTAGTGGGCCCGACAGGGATGAGCAGTTCTTC. Protein product: CASSGPDRDEQFF.

The rearrangement uses TRBV11-3 and TRBJ2-3; 10 bases fit TRBD2. This CDR3 region has 15 residues. In germline, CDR1 is SGHNT, CDR2 YENEEA. The J segment lost 1 base and the V segment lost 6 bases, leaving 4 bases of the junction unmatched. The CDR3 loop reads CASSNLAGGTDTQYF. The CDR3 nucleotides are TGTGCCAGCAGTAATCTAGCGGGAGGCACAGATACGCAGTATTTT.

The CDR3: CASSLGLAGVWQETQYF. In DNA form, the CDR3 reads TGTGCCAGCAGCTTGGGACTAGCGGGAGTCTGGCAAGAGACCCAGTACTTC. The gene calls are TRBV7-3 and TRBJ2-5, with TRBD2 matching over 14 bases. The CDR3 length is 17 residues. The germline V gene has CDR1 SGHTA and CDR2 FQGTGA. Trimming at V came to 3 bases and at J to 2 bases, leaving 5 bases not matched to a gene.

The genes are TRBV11-2 and TRBJ2-3, with D possibly matching TRBD2 (6 bases). The germline V gene encodes CDR1 SGHAT and CDR2 FQNNGV. The CDR3 spans 16 residues. V was clipped by 2 bases and J by 2 bases, with 14 bases between them. CDR3 sequence: CASSLLRGFNTDTQYF. CDR3 DNA sequence: TGTGCCAGCAGCTTACTGCGGGGATTCAACACAGATACGCAGTATTTT.

The chain joins TRBV11-1 to TRBJ2-7; tentative D call: TRBD1 (6 bases). V lost 5 bases and J lost 6, with 14 bases in between. This CDR3 has 13 residues. Germline values: CDR1 SGHAT, CDR2 FQDESV (reference sequence). This chain's CDR3 is CASSPGTIIEQYF. CDR3 sequence (DNA): TGTGCCAGCAGCCCCGGGACAATCATCGAGCAGTACTTC.

This chain links TRBV11-3 with TRBJ1-1; tentative D call: TRBD1 (5 bases). The germline gives CDR1 SGHNT, CDR2 YENEEA. This CDR3 is built from 14 residues. V gave up 5 bases and J gave up 2 bases, with 12 bases separating them. DNA of the CDR3: TGTGCCAGCAGCCGGGGGGGAGCTAACACTGAAGCTTTCTTT. It codes for CASSRGGANTEAFF.

This rearrangement joins TRBV7-9 to TRBJ2-1; 7 nucleotides agree with TRBD2. V lost 6 bases to trimming and J lost 7 bases; unmatched junction nucleotides: 15. Germline-derived CDR1 and CDR2 are SEHNR and FQNEAQ (reference sequence). The CDR3 totals 16 residues. The CDR3 bases are TGTGCCAGCAGAATTGCCGGAGGGAGGGCCGCAAATGAGCAGTTCTTC. It encodes CASRIAGGRAANEQFF.

In this sample, this clone turned up once. The chain is built from TRBV5-1 and TRBJ1-6; 8 positions match TRBD1. The germline CDR1 and CDR2 sequences are SGHRS and YFSETQ. CDR3 length: 16 residues. V was clipped by 3 bases and J by 6 bases; unmatched bases: 8. CDR3 loop: CASSWGDRPSNSPLHF. CDR3 bases: TGCGCCAGCAGCTGGGGGGACAGGCCATCTAATTCACCCCTCCACTTT.

The J gene is TRBJ2-2, the V gene TRBV11-2; 12 nucleotides agree with TRBD2. This CDR3 contains 16 residues. Germline V gene data show CDR1 as SGHAT and CDR2 as FQNNGV. Trimming at V came to 6 bases and at J to 5 bases, leaving 7 bases not matched to a gene. CDR3 sequence reads: CASRRLAGAATGELFF. The CDR3 region has the DNA TGTGCCAGCAGGAGACTAGCGGGAGCGGCAACCGGGGAGCTGTTTTTT.

This rearrangement joins TRBV3-1 (or the pseudogene TRBV3-2) to TRBJ1-3; D may be TRBD1 (6 bases). CDR3 length: 17 amino acids. Germline V gene sequence: CDR1 LGHDT, CDR2 YNNKEL (reference sequence). Trimming pared 2 bases from V and 0 bases from J, leaving 14 bases between. CDR3 nucleotides: TGTGCCAGCAGCCAATATCTGGGGGCTCTCTCTGGAAACACCATATATTTT. It translates to CASSQYLGALSGNTIYF.

This CDR3 is CASSSYMRINSPLHF. CDR3 nucleotide sequence: TGTGCCAGCAGCTCCTATATGAGGATTAATTCACCCCTCCACTTT. J is TRBJ1-6 and V is TRBV7-3; D unclear. The V end lost 4 bases, the J end lost 6 bases, and 13 bases lay between the germline ends. Germline values: CDR1 SGHTA, CDR2 FQGTGA. The CDR3 loop spans 15 amino acids.

This clone appeared a single time. The chain combines TRBV7-3 with TRBJ2-2; 9 bases line up with TRBD2. CDR1 is SGHTA and CDR2 is FQGTGA in the germline V gene. There are 15 residues in the CDR3. Unmatched junction bases numbered 2, after V lost 2 bases and J lost 4 bases. CDR3 nucleotides: TGTGCCAGCAGCTTAGCGGGAGGGCTCACCGGGGAGCTGTTTTTT. Translating gives CASSLAGGLTGELFF.

V is TRBV19 and J is TRBJ2-1; possible D gene TRBD2, 5 bases. This CDR3 is 13 amino acids long. CDR1 is LNHDA and CDR2 is SQIVND in the germline V gene (reference sequence). The V gene lost 6 bases and the J gene lost 5 bases, with 11 bases spanning the gap. CDR3 DNA: TGTGCCAGTAGCGATCCACTAGACAATGAGCAGTTCTTC. Translation: CASSDPLDNEQFF.

V gene TRBV28 combines with J gene TRBJ2-1; 7 positions agree with TRBD1. CDR1 MDHEN and CDR2 SYDVKM come from the germline V gene. The CDR3 runs to 17 residues. V dropped 4 bases and J dropped 8; count of bases not matched to a gene: 17. The CDR3 bases are TGTGCCAGCAGTTACGAACAGACAGGGAGTATATTCTATGAGCAGTTCTTC. Translation gives CASSYEQTGSIFYEQFF.

The chain joins TRBV27 to TRBJ2-1; no clear D. CDR1 and CDR2 from the germline V gene are MNHEY and SMNVEV (reference sequence). V lost 3 bases to trimming and J lost 0 bases, with 6 bases between them. This CDR3 contains 14 residues. CDR3 in amino acids: CASSFSPSYNEQFF. CDR3 coding DNA: TGTGCCAGCAGTTTCAGTCCCTCCTACAATGAGCAGTTCTTC.

The V and J genes are TRBV4-1 and TRBJ2-3, with 12 bases aligning to TRBD2. Losses at the gene ends were 4 bases for V and 6 bases for J; bases not matched to a gene: 11. The length of the CDR3 is 17 residues. The germline V gene encodes CDR1 MGHRA and CDR2 YSYEKL. In nucleotides, the CDR3 is TGCGCCAGCAGCCCCAGCCCGACTAGCGGGAGTGGTGATACGCAGTATTTT. As protein: CASSPSPTSGSGDTQYF.

The rearrangement links TRBV12-3 or TRBV12-4 to TRBJ2-7; unclear D gene. The V end lost 6 bases, the J end lost 6 bases, and 15 bases lay between the germline ends. This CDR3 is 13 amino acids long. CDR3 amino acids: CASSAYPSPEQYF. The CDR3 DNA follows: TGTGCCAGCAGCGCCTACCCAAGCCCCGAGCAGTACTTC.

This CDR3 is CASSEVGYQLGTQYF. CDR3 DNA: TGTGCCAGTAGTGAAGTGGGTTACCAACTAGGGACCCAGTACTTC. The rearrangement links TRBV19 to TRBJ2-5, with D possibly being TRBD2 (5 bases). Trimming pared 5 bases from V and 7 bases from J, leaving 20 bases between. This CDR3 is built from 15 residues. CDR1 is LNHDA and CDR2 is SQIVND in the germline V gene (reference sequence).

V and J are TRBV27 and TRBJ2-7; the D gene is possibly TRBD2 (7 bases). This CDR3 region has 17 residues. Germline V lookup: CDR1 MNHEY, CDR2 SMNVEV (reference sequence). V was cut by 5 bases and J by 1 base, with 21 bases left in between. The CDR3 DNA sequence: TGTGCCAGCAGTCAGACCCGGGGGGCGGAACTTTCCTACGAGCAGTACTTC. Amino acid sequence: CASSQTRGAELSYEQYF.

This clone was observed a handful of times. The chain is built from TRBV10-1 and TRBJ1-2; D possibly corresponds to TRBD1 (5 bases). V was pared by 0 bases and J by 9 bases, with 11 bases between. Germline values: CDR1 WNHNN, CDR2 SYGVQD (reference sequence). The CDR3 is 13 amino acids. The CDR3 reads CASSESPGRRYTF. The DNA of the CDR3 is TGCGCCAGCAGTGAGTCCCCAGGGCGGCGCTACACCTTC.